This record covers a single TCR beta chain. This clone was seen only once. Its antigen remains unidentified. No base-level quality is on record; no much larger clone is a single base apart. Receptor amplification or capture employed the immunoSEQ multiplex PCR assay. For the multiplex PCR, a mixture combining 60 forward primers for TCR Vbeta segments and 13 reverse primers for TCR Jbeta segments was used. Amplification of the CDR3 region of rearranged TCR beta genes was performed with a multiplex PCR assay on genomic DNA. The Illumina HiSeq System was used to sequence the amplified TCR beta libraries as 87-base-pair reads. As for the authors' bioinformatics: Across the 500 to 750 repertoires, a later analysis counted 60 million to 90 million unique TCR beta chains, roughly 11 million of which were shared by at least two donors. To remove PCR and sequencing errors, raw reads were error-corrected and collapsed into unique sequences using a nearest-neighbor algorithm that merged closely related sequences. V, D and J gene segments were assigned by aligning CDR3 sequences to IMGT reference sequences. Each retained sequence needed at least a six-nucleotide match to both a V gene segment and a J gene segment. A rearrangement was called productive if the CDR3 had no stop codons and remained in frame with V and J, and every other rearrangement was called non-productive. Following IMGT convention, CDR3 was defined as the stretch from the second conserved V-encoded cysteine up to the conserved J-encoded phenylalanine. The earlier analysis of fewer than 750 of the donors excluded sequences that lacked an unambiguous match to a single V gene segment. In an earlier analysis of some 590 of the donors, V segments were called functional above 56.7% productive rearrangements and were called segregating when the between-donor standard deviation exceeded 5%. A statistical classification framework was developed to diagnose cytomegalovirus status using the catalog of TCR beta chain sequences. In a later analysis, TCR nucleotide sequences were compared against IMGT/GENE-DB human TR gene sequences so that V and J genes could be assigned. A later analysis assigned CDR3 sequences and most-parsimonious VDJ recombination scenarios with the TCRdist pipeline. In a later analysis, each TCR beta chain was defined by its CDR3 amino acid sequence together with its V-gene family, and reads lacking a unique V-gene family were excluded. As a way to deal with suspected cross-contamination and a sequencing artifact, a later analysis dropped 592 nucleotide sequences that were highly shared and had low generation probability. In a later analysis, a clonal expansion index was calculated for each public chain from normalized within-repertoire ranks of inferred template counts. In a later analysis, generation probabilities were computed with a VDJ recombination model fitted to out-of-frame rearrangements, and the resulting probabilities were checked against IGoR. In a later analysis, hypergeometric tests were used to score TCR-TCR, TCR-HLA and TCR-CMV co-occurrence, with a repertoire-size bias correction applied to TCR pairs. To estimate false discovery rates, a later analysis permuted the HLA or CMV assignments 20 times. In a later analysis, co-occurring TCRs were grouped using DBSCAN, and TCRdist sequence similarity was added for clustering within HLA-allele-positive subsets. Repertoires with fewer than 30,000 or more than 120,000 public chains were left out of co-occurrence clustering, as were five repertoires with anomalous nucleotide sharing. The table comes from immuneACCESS by way of TCRdb, which keeps in-frame sequences with V and J called. Part of the clones is missing from these tables; in studies checked, under half for an unresolved V gene and the rest for unknown reasons. D and trimming come from the DNA, and the V and J calls and clone size come from that table. The sample contains under 200,000 clones, under 80% of them found a single time. The ten largest clones capture about 2.9% of the sample.

The V end loses 4 bases and the J end loses 0 bases, and a stretch of 17 bases separates them. For CDR1 and CDR2, the germline V gene (reference sequence) lists SGHNT and YYREEE. The CDR3 starts with the cysteine, ends with the phenylalanine, and has 16 residues. Here the CDR3 DNA is all that survives: 48 bases in frame from base 1. The sample comes from a study of cytomegalovirus exposure and HLA in healthy donors (dated by TCRdb to about 2017). About the investigation overall: According to an earlier analysis of a few hundred of the donors, 150 million to 200 million T cells yielded 117 million unique TCR beta sequences and about 300 Gb of sequence data. Typing coverage varied by locus: roughly 620-640 donors for A, B, C, DRB1 and DQB1; approximately 560 for DQA1; approximately 570 for DPA1; about 450 for DPB1. The genetic ancestry cluster associated with self-reported Caucasian donors included over 65% of the 398 genotyped donors. The later analysis used no new phenotypic data to find candidate immune exposures, relying instead on TCR beta sequences and their occurrence across donors. Among roughly 400 genotyped donors of the cohort, an average of about 240,000 unique TCR beta nucleotide sequences were sequenced per donor, approximately 20% of them non-productive. To study patterns of TCR occurrence, a later analysis re-analyzed previously published TCR beta repertoires from 666 donors and added high-resolution HLA genotyping. Donor age, sex, ethnicity and CMV serostatus were compiled alongside the repertoire data. High-throughput TCR immunosequencing, statistical association of individual TCRs with disease status, and machine learning were combined to predict cytomegalovirus infection status. In an earlier analysis of around 540 of the donors, high-throughput TCR beta sequencing was used to judge whether each TCR beta V gene segment behaved as functional or pseudogenic. Four to six DR-DQ haplotypes were handled as single units for association and clustering, since linkage in the cohort was strong. In a later genetic analysis, genome-wide SNP genotypes for about 65% of the roughly 700 donors were used, and that subset was treated as a discovery cohort. Using immunosequencing, the study profiled T cell repertoires from fewer than 700 subjects and related those repertoires to cytomegalovirus serostatus. Both class I and class II loci were covered by HLA typing, at four-digit resolution. Every discovery cohort repertoire had been produced on one sequencing platform. The study aimed to test whether cataloging public T cell receptors could reveal signatures of past pathogen exposure. Approximately 300 gigabases of sequencing data and tens of millions of unique TCR sequences were included in an early release covering around 650 HLA-typed donors. In addition to the first cohort of 650 to 750 subjects, a separate validation cohort of 130 or so different subjects was used.

The paper as a whole reports these results and caveats: A cluster of highly shared sequence variants was judged likely to represent a technical artifact of the sequencing pipeline. A few of the identified cytomegalovirus-associated TCR beta chains were confirmed in vitro to be specific for cytomegalovirus antigens. In a later analysis, HLA-associated TCR beta chains were found to be more clonally expanded and to have lower generation probabilities than equally common non-associated chains. Because HLA typing was unavailable for some donors at each locus, only the typed subset was used in association tests. The earlier analysis of 450 to 700 of the donors excluded over 15 rarely observed V segments, including chromosome 9 orphons, because counts were too low. The authors suggested that the approach could potentially be extended to other disease states and immunological phenotypes. Roughly uniform sequencing depth across donors was assumed in presence/absence analyses, although this assumption may not hold. Most CMV-associated TCR beta chains appeared to be HLA-restricted in a later analysis, and the HLA associations seemed to be driven largely by CMV exposure. Most TCR sequences were seen in very few donors, while some public TCRs were found in many individuals. Specific HLA alleles were associated with over 15,000 TCR beta sequences at a false discovery rate of 0.05 in a later analysis. When HLA alleles, especially DR and DQ, strongly co-occurred, TCR associations were difficult to assign to individual alleles. V-gene and J-gene trimming of TCR beta chains was associated with a missense DCLRE1C variant in a later genetic analysis, and the association was replicated in an independent cohort. Several of the top co-occurrence clusters appeared to be linked to parvovirus B19, influenza, CMV and Epstein-Barr virus, according to a later analysis. In a later analysis, TCR association rates were found to vary across HLA loci, with the most associated TCRs seen for DRB1 alleles and the fewest for HLA-C alleles. Broadly in line with IMGT annotations, most TCR beta V segments showed up in productive rearrangements about 87% or about 30% of the time in an earlier analysis of several hundred of the donors. For the cohort, immune exposure information was limited to CMV serostatus. In a later genetic analysis, fewer N-insertions in productive TCRs were reported among donors in an Asian-associated ancestry cluster than the roughly 700-donor mean. Only TCR beta chains were sequenced in this cohort, and the absence of alpha or paired-chain data limited detectable features. Because the 87-base-pair reads could not distinguish some IMGT-functional V segments, including TRBV6-2 and TRBV6-3, those segments were excluded. Cytomegalovirus status was reported to be diagnosed by the classifier with high specificity and sensitivity in both the original and validation cohorts. Correlated functional status among segregating V segments might be attributable to linkage disequilibrium, but an unknown experimental factor could not be ruled out. A further reported finding was that TCR beta sequences accurately predicted the HLA-A and HLA-B alleles for most subjects in the first cohort. In the study, about 150 TCR beta chains were listed as associated with cytomegalovirus.

In total, 630 or so healthy bone marrow donors made up the cohort. At the time of sampling, all cohort members were nominally healthy, though unrecorded immune exposures were likely present. The donor tested CMV seronegative and was one of the 352 seronegative cohort members. Each donor provided a peripheral blood sample, and peripheral blood mononuclear cells were used for TCR beta sequencing. The Qiagen DNeasy Blood Extraction Kit was used to extract genomic DNA from the blood cell samples. The specimen was PBMCs. The rearrangement joined TRBV5-4 to TRBJ2-7; TRBD2 could be the D gene, as 6 bases match. The receptor was isolated from a female donor in good health and CMV-seronegative. The CDR3 region reads CASSPGLSSHSYEQYF. The DNA is as follows: TGTGCCAGCAGCCCGGGACTGAGCTCCCACTCCTACGAGCAGTACTTC.